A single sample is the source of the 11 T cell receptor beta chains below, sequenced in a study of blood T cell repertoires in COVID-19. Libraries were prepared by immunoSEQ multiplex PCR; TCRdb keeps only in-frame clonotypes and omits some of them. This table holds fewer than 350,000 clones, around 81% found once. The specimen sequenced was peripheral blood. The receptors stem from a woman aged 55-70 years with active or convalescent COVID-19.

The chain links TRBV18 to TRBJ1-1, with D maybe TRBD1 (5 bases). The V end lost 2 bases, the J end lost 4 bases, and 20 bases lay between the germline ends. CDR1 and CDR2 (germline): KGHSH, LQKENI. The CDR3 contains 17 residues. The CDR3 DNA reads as TGTGCCAGCTCACCAAACTTGTTGGGGGGGTCGGGCACTGAAGCTTTCTTT. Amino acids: CASSPNLLGGSGTEAFF.

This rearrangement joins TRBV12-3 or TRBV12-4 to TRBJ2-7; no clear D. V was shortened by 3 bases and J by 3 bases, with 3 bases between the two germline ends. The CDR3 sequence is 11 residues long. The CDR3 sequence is CASSFNYEQYF. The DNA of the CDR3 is TGTGCCAGCAGTTTTAACTACGAGCAGTACTTC.

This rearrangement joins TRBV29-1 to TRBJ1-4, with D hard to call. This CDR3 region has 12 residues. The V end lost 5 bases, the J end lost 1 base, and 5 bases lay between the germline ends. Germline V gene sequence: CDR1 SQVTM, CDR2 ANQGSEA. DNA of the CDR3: TGCAGCGTTACAATAACTAATGAAAAACTGTTTTTT. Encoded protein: CSVTITNEKLFF.

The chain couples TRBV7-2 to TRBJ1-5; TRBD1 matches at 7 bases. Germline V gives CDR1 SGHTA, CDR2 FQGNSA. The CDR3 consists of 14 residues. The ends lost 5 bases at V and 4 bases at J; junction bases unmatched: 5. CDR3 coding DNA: TGTGCCAGCAGCCGGGACAGACCGAATCAGCCCCAGCATTTT. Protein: CASSRDRPNQPQHF.

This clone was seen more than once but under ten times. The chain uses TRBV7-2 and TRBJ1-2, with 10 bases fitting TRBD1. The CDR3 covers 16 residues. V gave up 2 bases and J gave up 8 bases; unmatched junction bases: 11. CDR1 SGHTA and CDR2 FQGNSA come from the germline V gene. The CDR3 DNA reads TGTGCCAGCAGCTTAATGGGAGGACAGGGGGTAGAGGGCTACACCTTC. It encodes CASSLMGGQGVEGYTF.

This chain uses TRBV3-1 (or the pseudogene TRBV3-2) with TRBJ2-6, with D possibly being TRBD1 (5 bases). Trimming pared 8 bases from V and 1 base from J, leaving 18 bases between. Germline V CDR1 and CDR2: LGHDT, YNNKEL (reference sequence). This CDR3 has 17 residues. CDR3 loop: CASSRQRAYSGANVLTF. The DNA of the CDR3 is TGTGCCAGCTCCAGACAGCGCGCCTATTCTGGGGCCAACGTCCTGACTTTC.

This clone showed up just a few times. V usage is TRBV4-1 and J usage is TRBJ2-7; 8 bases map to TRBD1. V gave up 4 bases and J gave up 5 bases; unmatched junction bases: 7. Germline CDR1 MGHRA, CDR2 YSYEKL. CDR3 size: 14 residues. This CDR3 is CASSRQQGVDEQYF. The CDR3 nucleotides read TGCGCCAGCAGCCGTCAACAGGGGGTCGACGAGCAGTACTTC.

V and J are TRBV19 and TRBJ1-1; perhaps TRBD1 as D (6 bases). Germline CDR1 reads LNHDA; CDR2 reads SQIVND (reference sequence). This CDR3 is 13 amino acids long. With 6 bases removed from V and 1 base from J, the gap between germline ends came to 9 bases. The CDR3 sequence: CASRWTENTEAFF. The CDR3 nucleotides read TGTGCCAGTAGATGGACAGAGAACACTGAAGCTTTCTTT.

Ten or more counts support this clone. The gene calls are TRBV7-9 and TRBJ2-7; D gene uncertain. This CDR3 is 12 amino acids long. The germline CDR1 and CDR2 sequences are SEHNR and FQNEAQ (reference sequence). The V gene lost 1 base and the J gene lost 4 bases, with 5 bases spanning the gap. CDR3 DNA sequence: TGTGCCAGCAGCTTAGGTCAGTACGAGCAGTACTTC. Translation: CASSLGQYEQYF.

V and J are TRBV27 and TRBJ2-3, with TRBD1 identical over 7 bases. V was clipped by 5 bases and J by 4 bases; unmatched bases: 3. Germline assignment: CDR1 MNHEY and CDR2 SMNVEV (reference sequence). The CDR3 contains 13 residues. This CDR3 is CASSLQGADTQYF. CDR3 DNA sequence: TGTGCCAGCAGTCTCCAGGGGGCAGATACGCAGTATTTT.

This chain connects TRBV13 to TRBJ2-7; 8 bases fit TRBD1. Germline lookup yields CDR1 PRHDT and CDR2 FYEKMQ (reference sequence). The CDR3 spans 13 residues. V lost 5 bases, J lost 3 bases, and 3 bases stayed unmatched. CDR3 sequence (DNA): TGTGCCAGCAGCACCGGACAGGGCTACGAGCAGTACTTC. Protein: CASSTGQGYEQYF.